The 21 T cell receptor beta chains below all came from one sample that was sequenced in a study of cytomegalovirus exposure and HLA in healthy donors. With 60 Vbeta and 13 Jbeta primers, the PCR was carried out. The table came from immunoSEQ multiplex PCR; TCRdb's copy has only in-frame clones and leaves some out. The data contain 90,000 to 120,000 clones, around 76% of them singletons. The sequencing sample was made of PBMCs. The receptors were sampled from a man aged 25 to 40 in good health and CMV-seropositive.

This clone was detected only a few times. The chain combines TRBV11-2 with TRBJ2-1; 9 bases fit TRBD2. Germline V gives CDR1 SGHAT, CDR2 FQNNGV. After removal of 1 base from V and 10 bases from J, the junction contained 5 bases not matched to a gene. This CDR3 spans 14 amino acids. The chain's CDR3 is CASSLGGGDREQFF. The CDR3 region has the DNA TGTGCCAGCAGCTTAGGCGGGGGGGATAGGGAGCAGTTCTTC.

CDR3 DNA sequence: TGTGCCAGCAGTTATCGGGTCGGCCATGGCTACACCTTC. Protein: CASSYRVGHGYTF. The rearrangement joins TRBV6-5 to TRBJ1-2, with D hard to call. The CDR3 is 13 amino acids. The V gene's germline CDR1 is MNHEY and CDR2 SVGAGI. V was pared by 3 bases and J by 6 bases, with 11 bases between.

The chain uses TRBV5-6 and TRBJ1-2; D is ambiguous. Germline V lookup: CDR1 SGHDT, CDR2 YYEEEE. There are 15 residues in the CDR3. Trimming shortened V by 2 bases and J by 5 bases, and 16 bases separated the two germline ends. Written as DNA, the CDR3 is TGTGCCAGCAGCTTCACCGACTCCGGCGGATATGGCTACACCTTC. Its translation is CASSFTDSGGYGYTF.

The chain carries TRBV7-2 and TRBJ1-4, with 7 bases fitting TRBD1. There are 14 residues in the CDR3. Per the germline V gene, CDR1 is SGHTA and CDR2 is FQGNSA. J gave up 8 bases and V 3 bases, and 6 bases lay outside the gene matches. CDR3 sequence reads: CASSFDRVREKLFF. CDR3 DNA sequence: TGTGCCAGCAGCTTTGACAGGGTGCGGGAAAAACTGTTTTTT.

The V gene is TRBV2, the J gene TRBJ2-7; 11 bases map to TRBD2. After removal of 8 bases from V and 3 bases from J, the junction contained 12 bases not matched to a gene. The length of the CDR3 is 16 residues. Looked up from germline, CDR1 is SNHLY and CDR2 is FYNNEI. In DNA, the CDR3 is TGTGCCAGCCCTATCGAAAGGACTAGCGGGCACTACGAGCAGTACTTC. This sequence encodes CASPIERTSGHYEQYF.

The rearrangement joins TRBV7-9 to TRBJ1-1; D is unresolved. V was trimmed by 2 bases and J by 1 base, leaving 11 bases between them. Looked up from germline, CDR1 is SEHNR and CDR2 is FQNEAQ (reference sequence). The CDR3 contains 15 residues. The CDR3 DNA is TGTGCCAGCAGCTTATTGGGAGATGGGAACACTGAAGCTTTCTTT. Protein: CASSLLGDGNTEAFF.

This chain uses TRBV10-1 with TRBJ2-7; a weak D match, TRBD1 (6 bases). The J call may be wrong; the DNA end is better matched by TRBJ2-5. Germline CDR1 WNHNN, CDR2 SYGVQD (reference sequence). CDR3 length: 13 residues. For the CDR3, the DNA is TGCGCCAGCAGTGAAGGACAGCAAGAGACCCAGTACTTC. Its translation: CASSEGQQETQYF.

V is TRBV29-1 and J is TRBJ1-2; tentative D call: TRBD1 (5 bases). CDR1 and CDR2 from the germline V gene are SQVTM and ANQGSEA. V was pared by 6 bases and J by 1 base, with 9 bases between. The CDR3 sequence is 12 residues long. The CDR3 reads CSVQVLNYGYTF. The CDR3 DNA sequence: TGCAGCGTACAGGTCCTTAACTATGGCTACACCTTC.

The chain joins TRBV5-1 to TRBJ2-3; a weak D match, TRBD1 (6 bases). V was pared by 0 bases and J by 2 bases, with 7 bases between. From germline, CDR1 is SGHRS and CDR2 YFSETQ. The length of the CDR3 is 14 residues. CDR3 nucleotides: TGCGCCAGCAGCTTGGGGGACACCACAGATACGCAGTATTTT. This codes for CASSLGDTTDTQYF. The whole variable domain, filled in from reference TRBV5-1 and TRBJ2-3, reads KAGVTQTPRYLIKTRGQQVTLSCSPISGHRSVSWYQQTPGQGLQFLFEYFSETQRNKGNFPGRFSGRQFSNSRSEMNVSTLELGDSALYLCASSLGDTTDTQYFGPGTRLTVL.

The gene calls are TRBV4-2 and TRBJ1-6, with D unclear. Germline loops: CDR1 LGHNA, CDR2 YNFKEQ. This CDR3 contains 13 residues. V was clipped by 3 bases and J by 7 bases, with 7 bases between them. The CDR3 region is CASSQRRNSPLHF. The CDR3 region has the DNA TGTGCCAGCAGCCAGAGGCGAAATTCACCCCTCCACTTT.

The chain joins TRBV19 to TRBJ2-7; 7 bases are a match to TRBD1. The germline V gene has CDR1 LNHDA and CDR2 SQIVND (reference sequence). Losses at the gene ends were 5 bases for V and 6 bases for J; bases not matched to a gene: 13. CDR3 size: 15 residues. The CDR3 region has the DNA TGTGCCAGTAGTTCATCGACAGGGTCCCTCGGCGAGCAGTACTTC. As protein: CASSSSTGSLGEQYF.

This clone showed up just once. This chain joins TRBV5-1 and TRBJ2-2; 8 nucleotides match TRBD1. J was trimmed by 5 bases and V by 3 bases; bases with no gene match: 6. Germline CDR1 and CDR2: SGHRS and YFSETQ. The CDR3 runs to 15 residues. CDR3: CASSSGQGPTGELFF. The CDR3 DNA reads as TGCGCCAGCAGCTCTGGACAGGGCCCTACCGGGGAGCTGTTTTTT.

This chain joins TRBV18 and TRBJ2-2; 8 nucleotides match TRBD2. V dropped 3 bases and J dropped 4; count of bases not matched to a gene: 10. The CDR3 runs to 17 residues. Germline V lookup: CDR1 KGHSH, CDR2 LQKENI. CDR3 protein: CASSPSVGGASTGELFF. The CDR3 DNA follows: TGTGCCAGCTCACCTTCAGTCGGGGGGGCCTCCACCGGGGAGCTGTTTTTT.

This clone turned up a few times. This chain uses TRBV7-9 with TRBJ2-7; 7 bases align to TRBD1. Germline-derived CDR1 and CDR2 are SEHNR and FQNEAQ (reference sequence). The junction had 9 bases not matched to a gene; V was cut back by 5 bases and J by 5 bases. The CDR3 contains 14 residues. The CDR3: CASSPTGKSHEQYF. The CDR3 DNA sequence: TGTGCCAGCAGCCCGACAGGGAAGAGCCACGAGCAGTACTTC.

This rearrangement joins TRBV5-1 to TRBJ2-5; the D gene is possibly TRBD2 (6 bases). Trimming took off 0 bases at V and 2 bases at J, with 20 bases between the two ends. This CDR3 spans 18 amino acids. CDR1 is SGHRS, CDR2 YFSETQ, per germline. For the CDR3, the DNA is TGCGCCAGCAGCTTGGGGGGTATAGGGACTCCAACACAAGAGACCCAGTACTTC. Translation: CASSLGGIGTPTQETQYF.

V and J are TRBV19 and TRBJ1-3; maybe TRBD1 (6 bases). Per the germline V gene, CDR1 is LNHDA and CDR2 is SQIVND (reference sequence). Trimming cost V 5 bases and J 8 bases, with 10 bases left between them. This CDR3 is built from 12 residues. The CDR3 reads CASSVAGDTIYF. As DNA, the CDR3 is TGTGCCAGTAGTGTTGCAGGGGACACCATATATTTT.

CDR3 residues: CASRSGGRDTGELFF. As DNA, the CDR3 is TGTGCCAGCAGGTCAGGGGGCAGAGACACCGGGGAGCTGTTTTTT. The chain recombines TRBV6-5 with TRBJ2-2, with 8 nucleotides matching TRBD1. Germline V gene lookup returns CDR1 MNHEY and CDR2 SVGAGI. V was pared by 6 bases and J by 3 bases, with 6 bases of the junction left unmatched. The CDR3 loop spans 15 amino acids.

The chain employs TRBV19 and TRBJ2-6, with 12 bases lining up with TRBD1. V gave up 5 bases and J gave up 0 bases; unmatched junction bases: 17. CDR3 length: 22 residues. From germline, CDR1 is LNHDA and CDR2 SQIVND (reference sequence). DNA for the CDR3: TGTGCCAGTAGTGATGTGGGACAGGGGGCTGTATTCACCAGCTCTGGGGCCAACGTCCTGACTTTC. It translates to CASSDVGQGAVFTSSGANVLTF.

The rearrangement joins TRBV7-9 to TRBJ2-7, with D uncertain. V was shortened by 5 bases and J by 3 bases, with 14 bases between the two germline ends. Germline-derived CDR1 and CDR2 are SEHNR and FQNEAQ (reference sequence). This CDR3 has 14 residues. The DNA for the CDR3 is TGTGCCAGCAGCAGTGGCGGCAGAGACTACGAGCAGTACTTC. It yields the protein CASSSGGRDYEQYF.

This clone appeared a few times. The gene calls are TRBV19 and TRBJ1-2, with D possibly TRBD1 on 6 matching bases. This CDR3 region has 13 residues. V lost 5 bases and J lost 5, with 12 bases in between. Germline V gene data show CDR1 as LNHDA and CDR2 as SQIVND (reference sequence). CDR3 sequence: CASSAQGWYGYTF. The CDR3 nucleotides are TGTGCCAGTAGTGCTCAGGGGTGGTATGGCTACACCTTC.

The chain joins TRBV5-5 to TRBJ1-3; unclear D gene. Germline V gene sequence: CDR1 SGHKS, CDR2 YYEKEE (reference sequence). This CDR3 is 17 amino acids long. The germline V and J ends were trimmed by 0 bases and 2 bases, with 15 bases remaining between them. The CDR3 protein is CASSLVAGWSAGNTIYF. The CDR3 region has the DNA TGTGCCAGCAGCTTGGTTGCGGGGTGGTCTGCTGGAAACACCATATATTTT.